A single TCR beta chain is shown here with its context. The sample comes from a study of blood T cell repertoires in COVID-19. Study background: Acute-phase and convalescent COVID-19 samples originated in the United States, Italy and Spain.

Authors' data handling: Using reference gene primer amplification, nucleated cell counts were estimated. The repertoire was sequenced with immunoSEQ multiplex PCR; TCRdb's copy has only in-frame clones and lacks some. The D gene and trimming were derived from the DNA, and the V and J assignments and clone size from that table. Among about 100,000 clones listed, roughly 85% were seen once. This CDR3 contains 15 residues. Germline CDR1 is SGHTA and CDR2 is FQGNSA. J was trimmed by 0 bases and V by 4 bases; bases with no gene match: 3. The sequencing input was peripheral blood. The V and J genes are TRBV7-2 and TRBJ2-3, with 8 bases fitting TRBD1. The receptor was isolated from a woman in her seventies with active or convalescent COVID-19. CDR3 DNA sequence: TGTGCCAGCAGCTCGGACAGGGCTAGCACAGATACGCAGTATTTT. Its protein product is CASSSDRASTDTQYF.